The clone carrying this TCR beta chain was seen repeatedly, ten times or more. Its antigen is as yet unknown. The CDR3 loop spans 13 amino acids. Germline V lookup: CDR1 SSHAT, CDR2 FNYEAQ (reference sequence). This sample is part of a study of breast tumors, draining lymph nodes, adjacent tissues. Regarding the study as a whole: Tumor repertoires ranked between lymph nodes and nontumor tissue in diversity, with V and J gene preferences.

One entry per CDR3 protein results from TCRdb running MiXCR on the multiplex PCR reads. The table lists roughly 11,000 distinct CDR3 sequences, under 40% of them singletons. This chain joins TRBV7-7 and TRBJ2-2; weak D call: TRBD2 (5 bases). The specimen was breast tumor tissue. This TCR was sampled from a female donor with breast cancer. Some clones in this sample may be carry-over from other donors' samples. The CDR3 DNA sequence: TGTGCTAGCGCTAACCAGAACACCGGGGAGCTGTTTTTT. This translates into CASANQNTGELFF. Drawing the rest from reference TRBV7-7 and TRBJ2-2, the complete variable domain is GAGVSQSPRYKVTKRGQDVTLRCDPISSHATLYWYQQALGQGPEFLTYFNYEAQPDKSGLPSDRFSAERPEGSISTLTIQRTEQRDSAMYRCASANQNTGELFFGEGSRLTVL.